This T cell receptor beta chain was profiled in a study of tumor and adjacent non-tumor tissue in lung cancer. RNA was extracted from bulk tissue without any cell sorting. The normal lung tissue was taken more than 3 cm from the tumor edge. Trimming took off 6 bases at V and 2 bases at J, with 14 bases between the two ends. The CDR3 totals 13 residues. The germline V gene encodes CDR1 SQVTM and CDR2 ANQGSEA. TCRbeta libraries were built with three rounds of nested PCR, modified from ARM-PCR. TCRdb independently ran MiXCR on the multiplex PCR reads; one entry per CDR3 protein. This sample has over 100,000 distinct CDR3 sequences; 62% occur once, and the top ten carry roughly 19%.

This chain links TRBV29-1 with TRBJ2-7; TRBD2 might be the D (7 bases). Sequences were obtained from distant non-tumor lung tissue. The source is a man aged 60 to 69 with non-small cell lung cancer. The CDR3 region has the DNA TGCAGCGTCTGGAGGGGGGGTACCTACGAGCAGTACTTC. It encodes CSVWRGGTYEQYF.